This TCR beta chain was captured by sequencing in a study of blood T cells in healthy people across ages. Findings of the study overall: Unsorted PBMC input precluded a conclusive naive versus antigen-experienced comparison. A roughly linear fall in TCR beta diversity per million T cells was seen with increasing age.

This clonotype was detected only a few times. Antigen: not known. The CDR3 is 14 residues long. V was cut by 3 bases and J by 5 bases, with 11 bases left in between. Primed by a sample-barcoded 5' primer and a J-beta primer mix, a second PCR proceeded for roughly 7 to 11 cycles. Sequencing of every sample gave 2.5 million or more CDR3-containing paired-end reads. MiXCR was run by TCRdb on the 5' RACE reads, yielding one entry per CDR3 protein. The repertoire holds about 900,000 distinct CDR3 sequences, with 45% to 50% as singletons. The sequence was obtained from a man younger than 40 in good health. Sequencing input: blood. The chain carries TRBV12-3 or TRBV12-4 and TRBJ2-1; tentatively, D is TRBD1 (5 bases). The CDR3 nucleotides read TGTGCCAGCAGTTTTCAGGGTGGGGACAATGAGCAGTTCTTC. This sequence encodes CASSFQGGDNEQFF.